This is a list of T cell receptor beta chains from one sample in a study of control samples from healthy donors and cancer patients. Produced via immunoSEQ multiplex PCR; TCRdb's table is partial and in-frame only. Of roughly 150,000 clones in the sample, around 90% were seen once. Source material: blood. These receptor sequences come from a woman aged 25 to 39 in good health. CDR3s include the opening cysteine and the closing phenylalanine or tryptophan. A D gene is named only where the DNA matches it firmly. Size is stated for part of the rows, as once, few or many counts, or as a class when the clone is expanded.

TRBJ1-1,few,NA,TRBV25-1,TGTGCCAGCAGTGAACCCGGGACGGAGAACACTGAAGCTTTCTTT,CASSEPGTENTEAFF
TRBJ2-1,NA,NA,TRBV11-2,TGTGCCAGCAGCTCGATAAGAGGGTCTTACAATGAGCAGTTCTTC,CASSSIRGSYNEQFF
TRBJ2-3,NA,NA,TRBV5-1,TGCGCCAGCAGCTTGGCCGCGGGATATTGGGGAGATACGCAGTATTTT,CASSLAAGYWGDTQYF
TRBJ1-1,NA,NA,TRBV28,TGTGCCAGCACAGGTGTGGTTGCTGAAGCTTTCTTT,CASTGVVAEAFF
TRBJ2-7,NA,NA,TRBV10-3,TGTGCCATCAGTGAAGTTGAGGGATCGTCCTACGAGCAGTACTTC,CAISEVEGSSYEQYF
TRBJ1-6,once,NA,TRBV11-2,TGTGCCAGCAGCTTGGACAGTTCAAGTTCACCCCTCCACTTT,CASSLDSSSSPLHF
TRBJ2-7,NA,NA,TRBV4-1,TGCGCCAGCAGCCAAGATGGCGACAGCTACGAGCAGTACTTC,CASSQDGDSYEQYF
TRBJ1-2,NA,NA,TRBV12-3/TRBV12-4,TGTGCCAGCAGTTTATCTGGGGGCTATGGCTACACCTTC,CASSLSGGYGYTF
TRBJ2-3,once,NA,TRBV10-3,TGTGCCGTCTGGGGCACAGATACGCAGTATTTT,CAVWGTDTQYF
TRBJ2-1,NA,TRBD1,TRBV7-7,TGTGCTAGCAGCTTAGGCAGGGGGTCCGGTAATGAGCAGTTCTTC,CASSLGRGSGNEQFF
TRBJ2-7,NA,TRBD1,TRBV18,TGTGCCAGCTCGTCCGTCACGGGACAGGGGGCTTACGAGCAGTACTTC,CASSSVTGQGAYEQYF
TRBJ2-7,NA,NA,TRBV6-2/TRBV6-3,TGTGCCAGCAGTTCCGTGGGCGGATCCTACGAGCAGTACTTC,CASSSVGGSYEQYF
TRBJ2-4,NA,TRBD1,TRBV7-9,TGTGCCAGCAGCTTAGGCGGGGCAGACAGGGGGCCGTTAAACATTCAGTACTTC,CASSLGGADRGPLNIQYF
TRBJ2-7,NA,TRBD1,TRBV5-5,TGTGCCAGCAGCTTGGGACAGGGGGCGGCCTACGAGCAGTACTTC,CASSLGQGAAYEQYF
TRBJ1-5,NA,TRBD1,TRBV4-3,TGCGCCAGCAGCCAAGCTGAAGGGGGCCAGCCCCAGCATTTT,CASSQAEGGQPQHF
TRBJ2-1,NA,TRBD2,TRBV11-3,TGTGCCAGCAGCCCTCGTTGGGATAGCGGGGACCACAATGAGCAGTTCTTC,CASSPRWDSGDHNEQFF
TRBJ2-2,NA,NA,TRBV9,TGTGCCAGCAGCGTAGGAGGGACACGTAACACCGGGGAGCTGTTTTTT,CASSVGGTRNTGELFF
TRBJ2-1,NA,TRBD2,TRBV13,TGTGCCAGCGGCCCATGGACTAGCGGGAGTAATGAGCAGTTCTTC,CASGPWTSGSNEQFF
TRBJ1-5,NA,TRBD1,TRBV6-4,TGTGCCAGCAGGGACCGCCGACCGGGACAGCCACCCCAAATTAGCAATCAGCCCCAGCATTTT,CASRDRRPGQPPQISNQPQHF
TRBJ2-1,once,TRBD2,TRBV5-6,TGTGCCAGCAGCCAGGGACTAGCTCTTGAGCAGTTCTTC,CASSQGLALEQFF
TRBJ2-1,NA,TRBD2,TRBV11-2,TGTGCCAGCAGCCAACCGGGACTAGCGGGTGCCAATGAGCAGTTCTTC,CASSQPGLAGANEQFF
TRBJ1-3,once,TRBD1,TRBV2,TGTGCCAGCAGAGAACAGGGGGCTGGAAACACCATATATTTT,CASREQGAGNTIYF
TRBJ2-7,NA,TRBD1,TRBV19,TGTGCCAGTAGTATCTTGCCGGGACAGGGGTTTCACGAGCAGTACTTC,CASSILPGQGFHEQYF
TRBJ2-2,NA,NA,TRBV11-2,TGTGCCAGCAGCTTAGAGCTCCCGGGGATCGGGGAGCTGTTTTTT,CASSLELPGIGELFF
TRBJ2-6,NA,TRBD1,TRBV24-1,TGTGCCACCAGTTCAGGACAGGGAGGATCTGGGGCCAACGTCCTGACTTTC,CATSSGQGGSGANVLTF
TRBJ1-3,once,NA,TRBV28,TGTGCCAGCAGTTTATACCCTGGAAACACCATATATTTT,CASSLYPGNTIYF
TRBJ2-7,NA,NA,TRBV7-8,TGTGCCAGCAGCTTAAGCTCGAGAGAGAACGAGCAGTACTTC,CASSLSSRENEQYF
TRBJ2-7,once,NA,TRBV28,TGTGCCAGCAGTGCAGCGGGCTACGAGCAGTACTTC,CASSAAGYEQYF
TRBJ1-1,NA,TRBD1,TRBV2,TGTGCCAGCAGGGGGACAGGGGAGGCCACTGAAGCTTTCTTT,CASRGTGEATEAFF
TRBJ1-3,once,NA,TRBV14,TGTGCCAGCAGCCAATGGGGCTCTGGAAACACCATATATTTT,CASSQWGSGNTIYF
TRBJ2-5,once,NA,TRBV21-1,TGTGCCAGCACCCCAAAACGGCGGGAGGAGGGAGAGACCCAGTACTTC,CASTPKRREEGETQYF
TRBJ1-1,once,NA,TRBV5-5,TGTGCCAGCAGCTTGTTAGTCACCTCGGGCACTGAAGCTTTCTTT,CASSLLVTSGTEAFF
TRBJ1-5,few,NA,TRBV5-4,TGTGCCAGCAGCTTGGAAGTCGGGGGCCCTCTGCATTTT,CASSLEVGGPLHF
TRBJ2-7,NA,NA,TRBV28,TGTGCCAGCAGTCAAGGGACTTCGGGACCCTACGAGCAGTACTTC,CASSQGTSGPYEQYF
TRBJ1-5,NA,NA,TRBV7-9,TGTGCCAGCAGCTTCGGAGGGAGTCAGCCCCAGCATTTT,CASSFGGSQPQHF